This TCR beta chain was captured by sequencing in a study of CD8+ T cells in alopecia areata. The study, taken as a whole, reports: Greater clonality was observed in lesional scalp samples, especially alopecia totalis/universalis, versus normal scalp.

For about 5 of the biomarker-study patients, the CD4+ cells were further sorted so as to obtain CD25+CD127- cells. Both peripheral blood and punch biopsies of lesional scalp skin were obtained from patients who had alopecia areata. Comment on this clone: Its specificity is unknown.

TCR sequencing used cDNA made by reverse transcription of extracted RNA. Using immunoSEQ multiplex PCR, the repertoire was profiled, and TCRdb retains in-frame clones only, with some absent. This repertoire shows 30,000 to 45,000 clones, 45% to 65% found once; its top ten account for more than 1.5%. The V end was cut by 7 bases, the J end by 5 bases, with 30 bases between. The length of the CDR3 is 17 residues. Germline V CDR1 and CDR2: SQVTM, ANQGSEA. Material: CD4+ Tregs sorted from blood. The clonotype comes from a human donor with alopecia areata. This sequence joins TRBV29-1 and TRBJ2-7, with D perhaps given as TRBD1 or TRBD2 (5 bases each). The DNA for the CDR3 is TGCAGCGCCACGGGTGGGCTAAGCAGGGTACTCGGGAACGAGCAGTACTTC. It specifies CSATGGLSRVLGNEQYF.